This T cell receptor (beta chain) came from a study of control samples from healthy donors and cancer patients. V gave up 10 bases and J gave up 8 bases, with 11 bases separating them. The CDR3 loop spans 10 amino acids. Germline values: CDR1 MNHEY, CDR2 SMNVEV (reference sequence). This table comes from immunoSEQ multiplex PCR, and its TCRdb copy is limited to in-frame clones, with some not included. Of 150,000 to 200,000 clones listed, around 90% are singletons. V is TRBV27 and J is TRBJ1-2; D may be TRBD1 (5 bases). This TCR came from a woman between 50 and 59 years old in good health. The material sequenced was blood. This CDR3 is CATRDRGYTF. The CDR3 DNA follows: TGTGCCACCAGGGATAGAGGCTACACCTTC.